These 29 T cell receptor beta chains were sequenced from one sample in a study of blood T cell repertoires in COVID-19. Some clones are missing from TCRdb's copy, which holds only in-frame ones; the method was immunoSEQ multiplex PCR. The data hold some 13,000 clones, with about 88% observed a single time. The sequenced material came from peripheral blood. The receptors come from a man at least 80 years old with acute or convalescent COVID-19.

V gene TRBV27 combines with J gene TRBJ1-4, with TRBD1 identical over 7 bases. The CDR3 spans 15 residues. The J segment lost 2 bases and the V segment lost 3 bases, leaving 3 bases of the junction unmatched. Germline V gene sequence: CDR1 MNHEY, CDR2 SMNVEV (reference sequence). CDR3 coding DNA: TGTGCCAGCAGTTTGGAGGGACAGACTAATGAAAAACTGTTTTTT. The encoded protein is CASSLEGQTNEKLFF.

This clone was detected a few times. Here the CDR3 reads CATSDLRFGGDNEQFF. The CDR3 DNA sequence: TGTGCCACCAGTGATTTGCGGTTCGGGGGAGACAATGAGCAGTTCTTC. The chain employs TRBV24-1 and TRBJ2-1; perhaps TRBD2 as D (6 bases). V dropped 0 bases and J dropped 5 bases, with 13 bases sitting between them. Germline assignment: CDR1 KGHDR and CDR2 SFDVKD. The CDR3 consists of 16 residues.

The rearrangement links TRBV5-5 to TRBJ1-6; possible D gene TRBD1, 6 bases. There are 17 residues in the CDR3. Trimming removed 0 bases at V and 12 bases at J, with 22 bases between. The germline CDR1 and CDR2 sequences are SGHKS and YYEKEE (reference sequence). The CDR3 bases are TGTGCCAGCAGCTTGGACCCTAACGGGGGGCCATTACTACCCCTCCACTTT. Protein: CASSLDPNGGPLLPLHF.

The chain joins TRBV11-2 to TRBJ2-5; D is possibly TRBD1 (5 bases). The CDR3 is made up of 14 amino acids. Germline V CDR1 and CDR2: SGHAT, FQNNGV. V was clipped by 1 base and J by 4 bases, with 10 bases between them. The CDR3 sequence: CASSLVRGIETQYF. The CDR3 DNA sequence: TGTGCCAGCAGCTTAGTAAGGGGCATAGAGACCCAGTACTTC.

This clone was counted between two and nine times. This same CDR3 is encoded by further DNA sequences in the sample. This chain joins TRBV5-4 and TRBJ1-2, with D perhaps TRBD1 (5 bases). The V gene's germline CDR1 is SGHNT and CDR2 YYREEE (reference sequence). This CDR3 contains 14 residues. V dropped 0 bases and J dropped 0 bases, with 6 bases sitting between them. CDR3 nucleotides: TGTGCCAGCAGCTTGGGGGGCACTAACTATGGCTACACCTTC. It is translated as CASSLGGTNYGYTF.

The CDR3 DNA sequence: TGTGCCAGCAGCTTAAGGAGGGAAGCCTATGGCTACACCTTC. Protein: CASSLRREAYGYTF. J is TRBJ1-2 and V is TRBV11-2; D gene uncertain. Trimming took 2 bases from V and 4 from J, leaving 11 bases between them. The CDR3 consists of 14 residues. CDR1 is SGHAT and CDR2 is FQNNGV in the germline V gene.

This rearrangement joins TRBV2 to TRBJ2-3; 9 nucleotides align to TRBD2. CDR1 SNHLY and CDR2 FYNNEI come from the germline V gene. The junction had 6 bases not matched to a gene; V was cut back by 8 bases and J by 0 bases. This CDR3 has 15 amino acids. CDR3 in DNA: TGTGCCAGCTCCCCCGGGACTAGCAGCACAGATACGCAGTATTTT. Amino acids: CASSPGTSSTDTQYF. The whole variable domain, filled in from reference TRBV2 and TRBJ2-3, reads EPEVTQTPSHQVTQMGQEVILRCVPISNHLYFYWYRQILGQKVEFLVSFYNNEISEKSEIFDDQFSVERPDGSNFTLKIRSTKLEDSAMYFCASSPGTSSTDTQYFGPGTRLTVL.

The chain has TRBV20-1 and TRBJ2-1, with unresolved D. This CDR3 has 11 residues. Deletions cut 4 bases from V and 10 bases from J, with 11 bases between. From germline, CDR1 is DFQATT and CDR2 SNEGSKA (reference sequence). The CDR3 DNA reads TGCAGTGCTACACCGACGGAGGAGCAGTTCTTC. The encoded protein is CSATPTEEQFF.

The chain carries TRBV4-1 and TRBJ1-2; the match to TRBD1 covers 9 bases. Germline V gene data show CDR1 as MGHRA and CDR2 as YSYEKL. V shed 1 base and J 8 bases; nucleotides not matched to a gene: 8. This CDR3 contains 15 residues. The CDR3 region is CASSQVPGTGYGYTF. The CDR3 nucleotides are TGCGCCAGCAGCCAAGTACCCGGGACAGGGTACGGCTACACCTTC.

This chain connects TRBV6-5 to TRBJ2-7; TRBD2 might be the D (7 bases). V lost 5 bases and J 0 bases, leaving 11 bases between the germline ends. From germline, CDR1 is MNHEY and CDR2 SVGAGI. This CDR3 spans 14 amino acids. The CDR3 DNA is TGTGCCAGCAGTCCCGGGGGGCGCTCCTACGAGCAGTACTTC. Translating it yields CASSPGGRSYEQYF.

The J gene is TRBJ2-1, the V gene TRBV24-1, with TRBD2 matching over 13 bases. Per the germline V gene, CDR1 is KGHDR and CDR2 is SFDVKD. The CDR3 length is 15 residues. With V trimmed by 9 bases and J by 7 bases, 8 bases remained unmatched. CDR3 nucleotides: TGTGCCACCGCCTTCGGGACTAGCGGGACGAATGAGCAGTTCTTC. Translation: CATAFGTSGTNEQFF.

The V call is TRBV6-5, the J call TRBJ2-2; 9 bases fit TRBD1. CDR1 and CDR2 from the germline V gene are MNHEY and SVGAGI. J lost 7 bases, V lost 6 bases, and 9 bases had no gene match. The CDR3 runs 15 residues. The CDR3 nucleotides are TGTGCCAGCAGACCCTTTGGGACAGGGATCGGGGAGCTGTTTTTT. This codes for CASRPFGTGIGELFF.

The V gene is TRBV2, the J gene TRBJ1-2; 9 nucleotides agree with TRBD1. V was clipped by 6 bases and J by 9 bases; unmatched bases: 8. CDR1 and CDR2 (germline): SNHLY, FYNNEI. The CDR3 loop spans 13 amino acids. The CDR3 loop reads CASRTGTGNSYTF. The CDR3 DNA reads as TGTGCCAGCAGAACCGGGACAGGGAATAGCTACACCTTC. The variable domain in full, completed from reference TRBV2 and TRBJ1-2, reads EPEVTQTPSHQVTQMGQEVILRCVPISNHLYFYWYRQILGQKVEFLVSFYNNEISEKSEIFDDQFSVERPDGSNFTLKIRSTKLEDSAMYFCASRTGTGNSYTFGSGTRLTVV.

The CDR3 spells CASSDTVNEKLFF. DNA of the CDR3: TGTGCCAGCTCCGACACGGTTAATGAAAAACTGTTTTTT. This chain links TRBV18 with TRBJ1-4; no definite D call. From germline, CDR1 is KGHSH and CDR2 LQKENI. The CDR3 totals 13 residues. The V and J ends lost 6 bases and 4 bases respectively, with 9 bases between them. The variable domain in full, with the rest retrieved from reference TRBV18 and TRBJ1-4, is NAGVMQNPRHLVRRRGQEARLRCSPMKGHSHVYWYRQLPEEGLKFMVYLQKENIIDESGMPKERFSAEFPKEGPSILRIQQVVRGDSAAYFCASSDTVNEKLFFGSGTQLSVL.

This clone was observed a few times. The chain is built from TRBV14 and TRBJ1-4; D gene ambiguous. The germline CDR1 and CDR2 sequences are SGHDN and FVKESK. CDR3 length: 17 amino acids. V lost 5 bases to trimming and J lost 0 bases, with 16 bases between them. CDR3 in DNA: TGTGCCAGCAGCTCGGAGAGGCGGTTTGCAACTAATGAAAAACTGTTTTTT. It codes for CASSSERRFATNEKLFF.

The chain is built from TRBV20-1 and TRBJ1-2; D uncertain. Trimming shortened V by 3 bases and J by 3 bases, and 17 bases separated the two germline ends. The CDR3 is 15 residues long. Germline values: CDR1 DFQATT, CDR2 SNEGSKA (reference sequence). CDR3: CSASHSREGHYGYTF. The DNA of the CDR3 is TGCAGTGCTAGTCATTCTCGTGAGGGCCACTATGGCTACACCTTC.

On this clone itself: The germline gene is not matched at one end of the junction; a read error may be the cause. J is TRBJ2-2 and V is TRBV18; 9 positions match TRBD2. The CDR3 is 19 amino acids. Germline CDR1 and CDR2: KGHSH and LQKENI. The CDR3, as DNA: TGTGCCAGCTCACGGAAGCGGACTAGCGATACCACGAACATCGGGGAGCTGTTTTTT. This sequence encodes CASSRKRTSDTTNIGELFF.

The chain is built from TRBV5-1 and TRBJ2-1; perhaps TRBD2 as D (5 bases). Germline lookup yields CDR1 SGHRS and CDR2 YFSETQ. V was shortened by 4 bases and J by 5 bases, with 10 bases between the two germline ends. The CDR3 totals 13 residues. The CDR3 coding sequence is TGCGCCAGCAGCAGGACTGCGAACAATGAGCAGTTCTTC. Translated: CASSRTANNEQFF.

CDR3 amino acids: CASSSRDTDSNQPQHF. DNA for the CDR3: TGTGCCAGCAGCTCCCGGGACACCGATAGCAATCAGCCCCAGCATTTT. The J gene is TRBJ1-5, the V gene TRBV7-6; D may be TRBD1 (6 bases). Trimming took 4 bases from V and 0 from J, leaving 13 bases between them. The germline gives CDR1 SGHVS, CDR2 FNYEAQ. The CDR3 sequence is 16 residues long.

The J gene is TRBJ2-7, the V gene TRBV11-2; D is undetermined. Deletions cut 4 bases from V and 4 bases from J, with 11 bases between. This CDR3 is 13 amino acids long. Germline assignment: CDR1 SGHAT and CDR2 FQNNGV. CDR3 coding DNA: TGTGCCAGCAGCTCTCAGGTGGGTTACGAGCAGTACTTC. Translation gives CASSSQVGYEQYF.

CDR3 DNA: TGTGCCATCGGGGCTGGGGTTACGGAATTTGGCTACACCTTC. This codes for CAIGAGVTEFGYTF. The gene calls are TRBV10-3 and TRBJ1-2, with D tentatively TRBD1 (5 bases). V lost 8 bases and J 7 bases, leaving 20 bases between the germline ends. From germline, CDR1 is ENHRY and CDR2 SYGVKD. The CDR3 runs to 14 residues.

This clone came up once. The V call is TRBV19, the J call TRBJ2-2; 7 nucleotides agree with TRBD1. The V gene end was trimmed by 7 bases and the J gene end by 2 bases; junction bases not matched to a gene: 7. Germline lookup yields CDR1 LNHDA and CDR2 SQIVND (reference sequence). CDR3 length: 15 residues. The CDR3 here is CASMSRQGNTGELFF. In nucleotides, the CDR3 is TGTGCCAGTATGAGTCGACAGGGAAACACCGGGGAGCTGTTTTTT. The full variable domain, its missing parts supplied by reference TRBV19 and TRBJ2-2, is DGGITQSPKYLFRKEGQNVTLSCEQNLNHDAMYWYRQDPGQGLRLIYYSQIVNDFQKGDIAEGYSVSREKKESFPLTVTSAQKNPTAFYLCASMSRQGNTGELFFGEGSRLTVL.

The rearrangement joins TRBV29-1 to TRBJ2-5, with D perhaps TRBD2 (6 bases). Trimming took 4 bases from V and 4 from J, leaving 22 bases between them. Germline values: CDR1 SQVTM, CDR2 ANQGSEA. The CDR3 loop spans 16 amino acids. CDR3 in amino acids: CSVVDSLQGGPETQYF. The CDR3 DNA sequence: TGCAGCGTTGTTGATAGTCTTCAGGGAGGCCCAGAGACCCAGTACTTC.

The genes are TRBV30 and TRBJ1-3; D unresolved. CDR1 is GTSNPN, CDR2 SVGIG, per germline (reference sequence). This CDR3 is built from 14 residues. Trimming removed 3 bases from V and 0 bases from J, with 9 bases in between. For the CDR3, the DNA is TGTGCCTGGAGGGGAGGGAACTCTGGAAACACCATATATTTT. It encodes CAWRGGNSGNTIYF. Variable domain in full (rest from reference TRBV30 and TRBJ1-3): SQTIHQWPATLVQPVGSPLSLECTVEGTSNPNLYWYRQAAGRGLQLLFYSVGIGQISSEVPQNLSASRPQDRQFILSSKKLLLSDSGFYLCAWRGGNSGNTIYFGEGSWLTVV.

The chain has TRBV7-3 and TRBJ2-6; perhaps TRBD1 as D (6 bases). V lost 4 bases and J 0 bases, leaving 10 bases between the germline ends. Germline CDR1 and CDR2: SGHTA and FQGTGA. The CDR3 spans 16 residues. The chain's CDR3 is CASSSRQASGANVLTF. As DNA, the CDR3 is TGTGCCAGCAGCTCCCGACAGGCCTCTGGGGCCAACGTCCTGACTTTC.

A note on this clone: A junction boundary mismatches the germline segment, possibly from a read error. CDR3 in amino acids: CASGLVAATEAFF. The CDR3 coding sequence is TGCGCCAGCGGCTTGGTAGCCGCCACTGAAGCTTTCTTT. This rearrangement joins TRBV5-1 to TRBJ1-1; D is ambiguous. The germline V gene has CDR1 SGHRS and CDR2 YFSETQ. This CDR3 is 13 amino acids long. Using reference TRBV5-1 and TRBJ1-1 for the parts outside the CDR3, the full variable domain is KAGVTQTPRYLIKTRGQQVTLSCSPISGHRSVSWYQQTPGQGLQFLFEYFSETQRNKGNFPGRFSGRQFSNSRSEMNVSTLELGDSALYLCASGLVAATEAFFGQGTRLTVV.

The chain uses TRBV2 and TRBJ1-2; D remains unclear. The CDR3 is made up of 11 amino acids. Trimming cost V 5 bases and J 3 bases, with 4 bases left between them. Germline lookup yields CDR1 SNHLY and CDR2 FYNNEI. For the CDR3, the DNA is TGTGCCAGCAGTCAGGACTATGGCTACACCTTC. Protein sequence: CASSQDYGYTF.

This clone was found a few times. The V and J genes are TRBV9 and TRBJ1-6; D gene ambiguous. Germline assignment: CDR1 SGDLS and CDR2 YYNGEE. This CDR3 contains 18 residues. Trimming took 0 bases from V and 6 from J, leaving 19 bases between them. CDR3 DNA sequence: TGTGCCAGCAGCGTAGGTGAAAATAACAGAGTGGGTAATTCACCCCTCCACTTT. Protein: CASSVGENNRVGNSPLHF.

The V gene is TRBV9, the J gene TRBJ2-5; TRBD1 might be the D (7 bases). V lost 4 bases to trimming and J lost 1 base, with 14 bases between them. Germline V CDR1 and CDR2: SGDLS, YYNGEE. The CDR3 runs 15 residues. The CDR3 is CASSLRGVTQETQYF. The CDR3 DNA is TGTGCCAGCAGCCTCAGGGGGGTTACCCAAGAGACCCAGTACTTC.